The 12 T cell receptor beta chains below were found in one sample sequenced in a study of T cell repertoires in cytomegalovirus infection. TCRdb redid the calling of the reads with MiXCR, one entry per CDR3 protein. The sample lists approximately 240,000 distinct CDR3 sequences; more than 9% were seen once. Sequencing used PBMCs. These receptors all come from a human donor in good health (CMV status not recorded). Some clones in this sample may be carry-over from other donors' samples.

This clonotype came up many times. The CDR3: CASSYDGGNTEAFF. In nucleotides, the CDR3 is TGTGCCAGCAGTTACGATGGGGGGAACACTGAAGCTTTCTTT. The chain carries TRBV6-6 and TRBJ1-1; a possible D gene is TRBD1 (5 bases). The CDR3 consists of 14 residues. V lost 2 bases, J lost 1 base, and 8 bases lay in between. Germline values: CDR1 MNHNY, CDR2 SVGAGI (reference sequence).

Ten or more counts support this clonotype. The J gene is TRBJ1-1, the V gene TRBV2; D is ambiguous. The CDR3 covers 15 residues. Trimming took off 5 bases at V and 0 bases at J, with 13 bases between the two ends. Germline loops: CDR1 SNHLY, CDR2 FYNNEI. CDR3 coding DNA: TGTGCCAGCAGTAAACTACGGGAAGTGAACACTGAAGCTTTCTTT. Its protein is CASSKLREVNTEAFF.

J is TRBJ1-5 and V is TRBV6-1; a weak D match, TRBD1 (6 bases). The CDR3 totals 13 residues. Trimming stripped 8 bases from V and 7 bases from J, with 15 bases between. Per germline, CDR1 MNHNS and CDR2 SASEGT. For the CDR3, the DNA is TGTGCCAGCTCGGTGGGGGCGATGCAGCCCCAGCATTTT. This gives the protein CASSVGAMQPQHF.

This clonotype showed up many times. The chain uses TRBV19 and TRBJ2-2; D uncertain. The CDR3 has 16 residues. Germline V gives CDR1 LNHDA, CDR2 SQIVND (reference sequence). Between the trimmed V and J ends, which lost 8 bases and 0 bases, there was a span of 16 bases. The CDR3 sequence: CASRPFGAANTGELFF. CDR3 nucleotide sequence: TGTGCCAGTCGCCCGTTCGGTGCTGCGAACACCGGGGAGCTGTTTTTT.

CDR3 residues: CSARDRVEETQYF. The CDR3, as DNA: TGCAGTGCTCGGGACAGGGTAGAAGAGACCCAGTACTTC. J is TRBJ2-5 and V is TRBV20-1, with TRBD1 matching 9 bases. Germline CDR1 is DFQATT and CDR2 is SNEGSKA (reference sequence). This CDR3 contains 13 residues. V shed 5 bases, J shed 3 bases, and the junction held 4 bases outside the gene matches.

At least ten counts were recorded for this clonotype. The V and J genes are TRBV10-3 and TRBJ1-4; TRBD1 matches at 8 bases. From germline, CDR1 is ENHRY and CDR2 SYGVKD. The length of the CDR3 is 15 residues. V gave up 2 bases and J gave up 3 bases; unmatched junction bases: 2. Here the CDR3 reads CAISEPGQANEKLFF. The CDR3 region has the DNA TGTGCCATCAGTGAGCCGGGACAGGCTAATGAAAAACTGTTTTTT.

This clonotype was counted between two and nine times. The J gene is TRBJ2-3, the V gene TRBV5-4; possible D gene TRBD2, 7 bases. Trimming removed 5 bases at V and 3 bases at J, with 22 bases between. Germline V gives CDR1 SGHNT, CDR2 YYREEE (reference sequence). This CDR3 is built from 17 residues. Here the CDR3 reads CASRERGGNGRTDTQYF. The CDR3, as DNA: TGTGCCAGCAGGGAGAGGGGGGGGAATGGTCGGACAGATACGCAGTATTTT.

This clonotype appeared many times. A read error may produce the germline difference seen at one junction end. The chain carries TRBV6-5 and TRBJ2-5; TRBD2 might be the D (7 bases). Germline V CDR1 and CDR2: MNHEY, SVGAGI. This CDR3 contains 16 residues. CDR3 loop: CASSYDGGGYQEAQYF. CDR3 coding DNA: TGTGCCAGCAGTTACGACGGCGGGGGCTACCAAGAGGCCCAGTACTTC.

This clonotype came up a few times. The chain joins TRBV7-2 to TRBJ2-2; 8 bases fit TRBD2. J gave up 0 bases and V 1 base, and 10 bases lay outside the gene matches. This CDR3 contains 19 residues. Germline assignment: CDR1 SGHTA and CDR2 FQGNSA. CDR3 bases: TGTGCCAGCAGCTTAGGGGCGGGGGGCATCGGCCCGAACACCGGGGAGCTGTTTTTT. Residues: CASSLGAGGIGPNTGELFF.

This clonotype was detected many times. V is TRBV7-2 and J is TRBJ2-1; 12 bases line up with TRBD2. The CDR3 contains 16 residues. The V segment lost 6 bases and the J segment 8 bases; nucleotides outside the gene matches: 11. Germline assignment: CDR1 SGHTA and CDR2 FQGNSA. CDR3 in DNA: TGTGCCAGCAGACATACTCTAGCGGGAGGGCCCGATGAGCAGTTCTTC. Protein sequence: CASRHTLAGGPDEQFF.

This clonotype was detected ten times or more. The CDR3 reads CASSDFYGYTF. The CDR3 DNA sequence: TGTGCCAGCAGTGATTTTTATGGCTACACCTTC. V usage is TRBV6-1 and J usage is TRBJ1-2; no reliable D call. CDR1 is MNHNS, CDR2 SASEGT, per germline. V lost 3 bases to trimming and J lost 5 bases, with 4 bases between them. The CDR3 sequence is 11 residues long.

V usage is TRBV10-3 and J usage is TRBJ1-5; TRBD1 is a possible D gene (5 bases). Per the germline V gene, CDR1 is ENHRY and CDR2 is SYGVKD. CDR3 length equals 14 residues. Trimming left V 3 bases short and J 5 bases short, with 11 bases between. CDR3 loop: CAISETGADQPQHF. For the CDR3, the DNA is TGTGCCATCAGTGAAACAGGAGCGGATCAGCCCCAGCATTTT.